This entry is about one TCR beta chain. A read error is possible here, since a much larger clone lies one base away. Method: immunoSEQ multiplex PCR; TCRdb's copy keeps in-frame clones and lacks some. This sample has under 250,000 clones, with 75% to 85% found just once. The CDR3 covers 13 residues. J lost 4 bases, V lost 5 bases, and 2 bases had no gene match. The germline V gene has CDR1 SGHTA and CDR2 FQGNSA. The sample belongs to a study of blood T cell repertoires in COVID-19. In the study overall: COVID-19 samples collected from the United States, Italy and Spain covered acute and convalescent phases.

The receptor was isolated from a human donor in a cohort sampled during active COVID-19. The chain links TRBV7-2 to TRBJ2-7; 10 nucleotides agree with TRBD1. Specimen: peripheral blood. The chain's CDR3 is CASSGDRGYEQYF. The DNA of the CDR3 is TGTGCCAGCAGCGGGGACAGGGGTTACGAGCAGTACTTC.